The 21 T cell receptor beta chains below were found in one sample sequenced in a study of CD8 T cells in Susac syndrome. Reverse transcription used about 0.45 to 1 ug RNA and random hexamers. TCRdb reprocessed the immunoSEQ multiplex PCR reads via MiXCR and lists one record per CDR3 protein. This table holds approximately 210,000 distinct CDR3 sequences, about 94% found once. Sequencing was performed on CD4+ T cells from PBMCs. The receptors come from a human donor with Susac syndrome.

V and J are TRBV28 and TRBJ2-2; 8 bases fit TRBD1. Germline trimming cut 5 bases from V and 6 bases from J; bases unmatched to any gene: 14. Per germline, CDR1 MDHEN and CDR2 SYDVKM. The CDR3 has 17 residues. The CDR3 DNA sequence: TGTGCCAGCAGTCAATCCTCCGGACAGGGAGGTCCCGGGGAGCTGTTTTTT. It specifies CASSQSSGQGGPGELFF.

The chain carries TRBV30 and TRBJ2-2, with D possibly matching TRBD1 (6 bases). Trimming took 4 bases from V and 5 from J, leaving 17 bases between them. Germline V gives CDR1 GTSNPN, CDR2 SVGIG (reference sequence). The CDR3 length is 15 residues. The CDR3 sequence is CAWKGPGDRTGELFF. The CDR3 nucleotides read TGTGCCTGGAAGGGGCCAGGGGATAGGACCGGGGAGCTGTTTTTT. The full variable domain, in which reference TRBV30 and TRBJ2-2 provide the parts outside the CDR3, is SQTIHQWPATLVQPVGSPLSLECTVEGTSNPNLYWYRQAAGRGLQLLFYSVGIGQISSEVPQNLSASRPQDRQFILSSKKLLLSDSGFYLCAWKGPGDRTGELFFGEGSRLTVL.

The chain uses TRBV12-3 or TRBV12-4 and TRBJ2-3; the match to TRBD2 covers 8 bases. The CDR3 has 16 amino acids. Losses at the gene ends were 5 bases for V and 6 bases for J; bases not matched to a gene: 13. CDR3 protein: CASSATGLVGPDTQYF. As DNA, the CDR3 is TGTGCCAGCAGTGCTACGGGACTAGTCGGTCCGGATACGCAGTATTTT.

The chain couples TRBV6-5 to TRBJ2-4; no clear D gene. This CDR3 comprises 13 residues. Trimming took 7 bases from V and 6 from J, leaving 13 bases between them. Germline CDR1 reads MNHEY; CDR2 reads SVGAGI. The CDR3 spells CASKEAYRNIQYF. The CDR3 DNA reads TGTGCCAGCAAGGAAGCGTACCGAAACATTCAGTACTTC.

V and J are TRBV6-2 or TRBV6-3 and TRBJ1-1, with no clear D. CDR1 is MNHEY and CDR2 is SVGEGT in the germline V gene. The CDR3 runs to 17 residues. Trimming stripped 2 bases from V and 0 bases from J, with 16 bases between. This CDR3 reads CASSYLTGPGMNTEAFF. The CDR3 DNA reads as TGTGCCAGCAGTTACCTAACCGGGCCGGGGATGAACACTGAAGCTTTCTTT.

The rearrangement uses TRBV6-2 or TRBV6-3 and TRBJ1-5, with TRBD1 matching 12 bases. V shed 7 bases and J 4 bases; nucleotides not matched to a gene: 5. This CDR3 region has 15 residues. Germline V gene sequence: CDR1 MNHEY, CDR2 SVGEGT. CDR3 in DNA: TGTGCCAGCAACCCGGGACAGGGGGCGAATCAGCCCCAGCATTTT. This sequence encodes CASNPGQGANQPQHF.

In this sample, this clonotype turned up once. The chain uses TRBV5-1 and TRBJ2-2; TRBD1 agrees at 7 bases. CDR1 and CDR2 (germline): SGHRS, YFSETQ. CDR3 size: 13 residues. Germline trimming cut 4 bases from V and 5 bases from J; bases unmatched to any gene: 2. The CDR3 loop reads CASSATGTGELFF. For the CDR3, the DNA is TGCGCCAGCAGCGCGACAGGGACCGGGGAGCTGTTTTTT.

The chain couples TRBV7-9 to TRBJ1-5; unclear D gene. Germline V gene sequence: CDR1 SEHNR, CDR2 FQNEAQ (reference sequence). This CDR3 has 15 amino acids. The V gene lost 5 bases and the J gene lost 3 bases, with 14 bases spanning the gap. CDR3 DNA: TGTGCCAGCAGCCTTATTGGGCAGGCCAATCAGCCCCAGCATTTT. It encodes CASSLIGQANQPQHF.

This clonotype has only one observation. V is TRBV29-1 and J is TRBJ1-1; D is unresolved. The CDR3 totals 14 residues. CDR1 SQVTM and CDR2 ANQGSEA come from the germline V gene. V lost 5 bases and J 1 base, leaving 14 bases between the germline ends. The CDR3 DNA sequence: TGCAGCGTTAGGCTAGACACGTCGAACACTGAAGCTTTCTTT. Translation gives CSVRLDTSNTEAFF.

This sequence joins TRBV30 and TRBJ1-2; D perhaps matches TRBD1 (5 bases). The CDR3 contains 16 residues. The germline V and J ends were trimmed by 3 bases and 0 bases, with 17 bases remaining between them. The germline CDR1 and CDR2 sequences are GTSNPN and SVGIG (reference sequence). The CDR3 DNA reads as TGTGCCTGGAGCGCCTCTTGGGGGGGAACTAACTATGGCTACACCTTC. This codes for CAWSASWGGTNYGYTF.

This chain joins TRBV30 and TRBJ1-5; 7 bases line up with TRBD1. The ends lost 2 bases at V and 2 bases at J; junction bases unmatched: 24. The CDR3 loop spans 21 amino acids. The germline V gene has CDR1 GTSNPN and CDR2 SVGIG (reference sequence). In DNA, the CDR3 is TGTGCCTGGAGTCCCCTCATGGAGGGCAGGGGGATAGCGAGGGGCAATCAGCCCCAGCATTTT. Translation: CAWSPLMEGRGIARGNQPQHF.

The rearrangement uses TRBV7-9 and TRBJ2-7; D may be TRBD1 or TRBD2 (5 bases each). Germline CDR1 is SEHNR and CDR2 is FQNEAQ (reference sequence). This CDR3 has 13 amino acids. The V and J ends lost 5 bases and 3 bases respectively, with 11 bases between them. CDR3 coding DNA: TGTGCCAGCAGCACTCGGGACGACTACGAGCAGTACTTC. Translation: CASSTRDDYEQYF. Variable domain in full (rest from reference TRBV7-9 and TRBJ2-7): DTGVSQNPRHKITKRGQNVTFRCDPISEHNRLYWYRQTLGQGPEFLTYFQNEAQLEKSRLLSDRFSAERPKGSFSTLEIQRTEQGDSAMYLCASSTRDDYEQYFGPGTRLTVT.

This chain links TRBV7-8 with TRBJ1-2, with TRBD1 identical over 8 bases. The CDR3 spans 14 residues. Trimming took 7 bases from V and 2 from J; bases not matched to a gene: 6. Germline loops: CDR1 SGHVS, CDR2 FQNEAQ. CDR3 loop: CASTFGQGNYGYTF. Here the CDR3 DNA reads TGTGCCAGCACCTTTGGACAGGGCAACTATGGCTACACCTTC.

V usage is TRBV5-1 and J usage is TRBJ2-7; 7 bases fit TRBD2. Germline V CDR1 and CDR2: SGHRS, YFSETQ. Unmatched junction bases numbered 7, after V lost 4 bases and J lost 3 bases. The CDR3 contains 14 residues. In DNA, the CDR3 is TGCGCCAGCAGCCGCTTATCGGGGGGCTACGAGCAGTACTTC. Amino acid sequence: CASSRLSGGYEQYF.

CDR3 sequence reads: CASSLYGYTF. CDR3 DNA sequence: TGTGCCAGCAGTCTCTATGGCTACACCTTC. The rearrangement joins TRBV12-3 or TRBV12-4 to TRBJ1-2; D gene ambiguous. The V and J ends lost 5 bases and 4 bases respectively, with 2 bases between them. This CDR3 comprises 10 residues.

V usage is TRBV25-1 and J usage is TRBJ2-7, with D perhaps matching TRBD1 or TRBD2 (5 bases each). This CDR3 region has 16 residues. Trimming removed 1 base at V and 0 bases at J, with 13 bases between. The V gene's germline CDR1 is MGHDK and CDR2 SYGVNS. CDR3 bases: TGTGCCAGCAGTGAATTTGACGGGGCGGGCTCCTACGAGCAGTACTTC. Translation gives CASSEFDGAGSYEQYF.

This chain links TRBV20-1 with TRBJ2-6, with TRBD2 as a possible D gene (6 bases). Germline CDR1 DFQATT, CDR2 SNEGSKA (reference sequence). V dropped 5 bases and J dropped 0 bases, with 11 bases sitting between them. The length of the CDR3 is 15 residues. CDR3 sequence (DNA): TGCAGTGCTTCCGGGACTCTCTCTGGGGCCAACGTCCTGACTTTC. As protein: CSASGTLSGANVLTF.

The CDR3 nucleotides read TGTGCCAGCAGTCACCACTGGGACAGGGAAGATCTGTATTACGAGCAGTACTTC. As protein: CASSHHWDREDLYYEQYF. The chain combines TRBV6-4 with TRBJ2-7, with 9 bases that match TRBD1. The CDR3 has 18 amino acids. Germline CDR1 and CDR2: MRHNA and SNTAGT. V lost 5 bases and J lost 4; bases outside the gene matches: 18.

The rearrangement links TRBV5-1 to TRBJ2-7, with D perhaps TRBD1 or TRBD2 (5 bases each). Trimming left V 0 bases short and J 3 bases short, with 10 bases between. Germline V gene data show CDR1 as SGHRS and CDR2 as YFSETQ. CDR3 size: 14 residues. CDR3: CASSLVGTSYEQYF. The CDR3 nucleotides read TGCGCCAGCAGCTTGGTAGGGACCAGCTACGAGCAGTACTTC. The entire variable domain, with the rest obtained from reference TRBV5-1 and TRBJ2-7, is as follows: KAGVTQTPRYLIKTRGQQVTLSCSPISGHRSVSWYQQTPGQGLQFLFEYFSETQRNKGNFPGRFSGRQFSNSRSEMNVSTLELGDSALYLCASSLVGTSYEQYFGPGTRLTVT.

The chain couples TRBV20-1 to TRBJ2-1; 8 bases agree with TRBD2. Germline V gives CDR1 DFQATT, CDR2 SNEGSKA (reference sequence). The CDR3 is 16 amino acids. J gave up 3 bases and V 0 bases, and 7 bases lay outside the gene matches. The CDR3 region has the DNA TGCAGTGCTAGAGACCCGAGCGGGGGAAACTACAATGAGCAGTTCTTC. Amino acid sequence: CSARDPSGGNYNEQFF.

The V and J genes are TRBV4-3 and TRBJ1-3; D gene ambiguous. CDR1 LGHNA and CDR2 YSLEER come from the germline V gene. Trimming took off 0 bases at V and 4 bases at J, with 16 bases between the two ends. CDR3 length: 17 residues. In nucleotides, the CDR3 is TGCGCCAGCAGCCAAGATCTGACGGAGCGCCGCGGAAACACCATATATTTT. This sequence encodes CASSQDLTERRGNTIYF.